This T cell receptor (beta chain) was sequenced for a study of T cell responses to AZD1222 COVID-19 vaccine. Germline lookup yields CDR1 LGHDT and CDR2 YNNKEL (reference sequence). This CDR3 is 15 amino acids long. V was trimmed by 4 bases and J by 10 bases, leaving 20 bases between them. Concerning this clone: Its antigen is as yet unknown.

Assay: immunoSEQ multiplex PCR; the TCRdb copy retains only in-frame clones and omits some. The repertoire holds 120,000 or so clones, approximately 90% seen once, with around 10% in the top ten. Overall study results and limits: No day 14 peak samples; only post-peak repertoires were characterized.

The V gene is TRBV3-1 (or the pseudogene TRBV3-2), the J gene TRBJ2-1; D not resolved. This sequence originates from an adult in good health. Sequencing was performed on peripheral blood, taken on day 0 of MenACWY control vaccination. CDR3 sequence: CASSPWGLGHGEQFF. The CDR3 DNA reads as TGTGCCAGCAGCCCCTGGGGTCTTGGGCACGGCGAGCAGTTCTTC.